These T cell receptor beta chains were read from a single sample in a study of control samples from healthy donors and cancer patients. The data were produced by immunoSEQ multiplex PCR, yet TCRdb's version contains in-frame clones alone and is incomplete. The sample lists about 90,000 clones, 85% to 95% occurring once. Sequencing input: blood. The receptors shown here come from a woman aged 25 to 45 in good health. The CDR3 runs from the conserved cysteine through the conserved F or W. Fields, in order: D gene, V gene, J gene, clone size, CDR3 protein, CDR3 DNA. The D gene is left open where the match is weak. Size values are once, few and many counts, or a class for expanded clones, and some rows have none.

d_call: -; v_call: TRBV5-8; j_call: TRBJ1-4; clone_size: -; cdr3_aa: CASSLGTNPTNEKLFF; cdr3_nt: TGTGCCAGCAGCTTGGGGACTAACCCCACTAATGAAAAACTGTTTTTT
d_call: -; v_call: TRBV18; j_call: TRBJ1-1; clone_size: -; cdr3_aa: CASSRGRVTEAFF; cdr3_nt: TGTGCCAGCTCAAGAGGCAGGGTCACTGAAGCTTTCTTT
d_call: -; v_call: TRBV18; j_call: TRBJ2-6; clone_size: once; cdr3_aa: CASSPYSTPGANVLTF; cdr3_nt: TGTGCCAGCTCACCGTACAGTACCCCTGGGGCCAACGTCCTGACTTTC
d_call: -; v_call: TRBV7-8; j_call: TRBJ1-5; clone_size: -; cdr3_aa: CASSLRQFNQPQHF; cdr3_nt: TGTGCCAGCAGCTTGAGGCAGTTCAATCAGCCCCAGCATTTT
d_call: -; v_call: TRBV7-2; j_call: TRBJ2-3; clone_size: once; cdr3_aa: CASSLWATADTQYF; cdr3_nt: TGTGCCAGCAGCTTATGGGCCACAGCAGATACGCAGTATTTT
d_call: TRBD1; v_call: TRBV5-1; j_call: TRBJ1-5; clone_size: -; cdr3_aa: CASSLGQGEQPQHF; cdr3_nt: TGCGCCAGCAGCTTAGGACAGGGTGAACAGCCCCAGCATTTT
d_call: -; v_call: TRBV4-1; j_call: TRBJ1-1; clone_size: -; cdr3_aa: CASSQESFRIGRMNTEAFF; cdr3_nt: TGCGCCAGCAGCCAAGAATCGTTCCGTATTGGGAGGATGAACACTGAAGCTTTCTTT
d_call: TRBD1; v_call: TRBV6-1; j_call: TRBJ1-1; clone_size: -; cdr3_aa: CASSEPGQANTEAFF; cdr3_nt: TGTGCCAGCAGTGAACCGGGACAGGCGAACACTGAAGCTTTCTTT
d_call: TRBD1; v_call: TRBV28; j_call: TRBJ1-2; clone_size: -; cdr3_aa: CASSSRGPYGYTF; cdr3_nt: TGTGCCAGCAGTTCAAGGGGGCCCTATGGCTACACCTTC
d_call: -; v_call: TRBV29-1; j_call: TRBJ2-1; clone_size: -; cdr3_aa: CSVEDRHLSYNEQFF; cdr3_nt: TGCAGCGTTGAAGATCGACACCTCTCCTACAATGAGCAGTTCTTC
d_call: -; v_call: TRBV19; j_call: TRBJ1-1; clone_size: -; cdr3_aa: CASIGMNTEAFF; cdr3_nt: TGTGCCAGTATTGGTATGAACACTGAAGCTTTCTTT